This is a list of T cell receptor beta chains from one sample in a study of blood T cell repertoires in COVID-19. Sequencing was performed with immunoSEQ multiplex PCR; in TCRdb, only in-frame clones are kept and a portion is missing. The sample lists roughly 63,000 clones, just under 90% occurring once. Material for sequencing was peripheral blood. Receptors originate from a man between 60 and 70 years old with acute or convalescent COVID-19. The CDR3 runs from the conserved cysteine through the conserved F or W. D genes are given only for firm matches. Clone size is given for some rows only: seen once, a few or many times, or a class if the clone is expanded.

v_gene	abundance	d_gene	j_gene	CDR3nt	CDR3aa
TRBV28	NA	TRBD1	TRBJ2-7	TGTGCCAGCAGGGGGACAGGGGGTCTCTACGAGCAGTACTTC	CASRGTGGLYEQYF
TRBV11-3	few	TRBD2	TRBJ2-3	TGTGCCAGCAGCTTGAAGGGAGCGGGAGGGCTCACAGATACGCAGTATTTT	CASSLKGAGGLTDTQYF
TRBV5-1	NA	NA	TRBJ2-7	TGCGCCAGCAGCTTTGGGCTAGCGAGCTACGAGCAGTACTTC	CASSFGLASYEQYF
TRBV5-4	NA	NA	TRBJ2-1	TGTGCCAGCAGCTCGTTTAGCGGAAGCTCCTACAATGAGCAGTTCTTC	CASSSFSGSSYNEQFF
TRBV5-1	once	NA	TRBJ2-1	TGCGCCAGCAGCCTGAATCTAGCCGGGAGCTCCTACAATGAGCAGTTCTTC	CASSLNLAGSSYNEQFF
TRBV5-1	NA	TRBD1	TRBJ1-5	TGCGCCAGCAGCCTAGGGACAGGTGGCAATCAGCCCCAGCATTTT	CASSLGTGGNQPQHF
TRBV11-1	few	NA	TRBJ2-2	TGTGCCAGCAGCTCAGGGGAAACCGGGGAGCTGTTTTTT	CASSSGETGELFF
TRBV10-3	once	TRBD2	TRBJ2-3	TGTGCCATCAGTGAGACCCCTAGCGGTACTAGCACAGATACGCAGTATTTT	CAISETPSGTSTDTQYF
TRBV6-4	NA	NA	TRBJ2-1	TGTGCCAGCAGTCGGGACTCCTCCTACAATGAGCAGTTCTTC	CASSRDSSYNEQFF
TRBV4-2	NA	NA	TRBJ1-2	TGTGCCAGCAGCCAACCCGGGACAACCAACTATGGCTACACCTTC	CASSQPGTTNYGYTF
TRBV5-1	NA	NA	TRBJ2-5	TGCGCCAGCAGCTCGGCCGTGGGCGGGGAGACCCAGTACTTC	CASSSAVGGETQYF
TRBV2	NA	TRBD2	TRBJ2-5	TGTGCCAGCAGTGAAGCGCTTAGCGGGAGGGTGGACTTC	CASSEALSGRVDF
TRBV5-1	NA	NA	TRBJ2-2	TGCGCCAGCAGCCCCAGAGGAGGCGGGGAGCTGTTTTTT	CASSPRGGGELFF
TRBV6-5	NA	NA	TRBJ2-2	TGTGCCAGCAGGAGAGACAGGAACACCGGGGAGCTGTTTTTT	CASRRDRNTGELFF
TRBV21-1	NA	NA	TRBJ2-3	TGTGCCAGCAGCAAAGTTATTTGTACAGATACGCAGTATTTT	CASSKVICTDTQYF
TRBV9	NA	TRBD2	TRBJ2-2	TGTGCCAGCAGCGCCACTAGCGTGGGCGGGGAGCTGTTTTTT	CASSATSVGGELFF
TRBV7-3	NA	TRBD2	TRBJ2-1	TGTGCCAGCAGCCCGGAGGTGGGTGGGAGGGCCGATGAGCAGTTCTTC	CASSPEVGGRADEQFF
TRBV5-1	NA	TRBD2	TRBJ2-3	TGCGCCAGCAGCACGACTAGCGGGGCAGGCACAGATACGCAGTATTTT	CASSTTSGAGTDTQYF
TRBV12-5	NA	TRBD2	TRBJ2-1	TGTGCTAGTGGTTCCCAAGCGGGAACAGTATATTTCGACAATGAGCAGTTCTTC	CASGSQAGTVYFDNEQFF
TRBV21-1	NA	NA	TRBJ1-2	TGTGCCAGCAGCCCAAGGGGGAGACGGGTCTGTGGCTACACCTTC	CASSPRGRRVCGYTF
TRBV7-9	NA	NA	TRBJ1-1	TGTGCCAGCAGCTTAGTGACCCAGGTTGAGGGTGAAGCTTTCTTT	CASSLVTQVEGEAFF
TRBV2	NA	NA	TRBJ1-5	TGTGCCAGCAGTCCCCGGGGGGGGAGTCCCGATCAGCCCCAGCATTTT	CASSPRGGSPDQPQHF
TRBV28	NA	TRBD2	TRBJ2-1	TGTGCCAGCAGTTTCTTAGCGGGAGGGAACAATGAGCAGTTCTTC	CASSFLAGGNNEQFF
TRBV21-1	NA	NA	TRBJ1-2	TGTGCCAGCAGCAGAGCGACAGCAAATGGCTACACCTTC	CASSRATANGYTF
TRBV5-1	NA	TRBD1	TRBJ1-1	TGCGCCAGCAGCGGGGGACAGCTGAACACTGAAGCTTTCTTT	CASSGGQLNTEAFF
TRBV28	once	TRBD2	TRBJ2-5	TGTGCCAGCAGTTACCTAGCGGGAGGGGTACAAGAGACCCAGTACTTC	CASSYLAGGVQETQYF